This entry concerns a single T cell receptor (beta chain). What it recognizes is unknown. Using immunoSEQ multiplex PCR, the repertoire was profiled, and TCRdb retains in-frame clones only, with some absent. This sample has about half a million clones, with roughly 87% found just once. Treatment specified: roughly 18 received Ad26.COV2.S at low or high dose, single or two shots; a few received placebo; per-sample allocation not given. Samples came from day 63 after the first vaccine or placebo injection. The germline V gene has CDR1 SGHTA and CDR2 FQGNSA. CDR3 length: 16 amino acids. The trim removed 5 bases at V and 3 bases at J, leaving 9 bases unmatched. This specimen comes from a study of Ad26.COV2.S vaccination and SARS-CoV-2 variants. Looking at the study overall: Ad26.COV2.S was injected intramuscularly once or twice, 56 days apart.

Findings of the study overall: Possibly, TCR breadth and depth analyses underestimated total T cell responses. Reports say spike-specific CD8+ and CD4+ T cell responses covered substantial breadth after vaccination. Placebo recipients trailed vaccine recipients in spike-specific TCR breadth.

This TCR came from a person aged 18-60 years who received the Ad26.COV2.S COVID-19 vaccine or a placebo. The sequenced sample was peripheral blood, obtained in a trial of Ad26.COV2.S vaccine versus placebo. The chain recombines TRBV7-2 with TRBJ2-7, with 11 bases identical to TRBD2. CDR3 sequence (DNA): TGTGCCAGCAGCAGCCCACTAGCGGGAGTGGACTACGAGCAGTACTTC. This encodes CASSSPLAGVDYEQYF. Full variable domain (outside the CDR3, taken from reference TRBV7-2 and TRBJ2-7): GAGVSQSPSNKVTEKGKDVELRCDPISGHTALYWYRQSLGQGLEFLIYFQGNSAPDKSGLPSDRFSAERTGGSVSTLTIQRTQQEDSAVYLCASSSPLAGVDYEQYFGPGTRLTVT.